A selection of T cell receptor beta chains follows, all from one sample in a study of neoadjuvant anti-PD-1 for oral cavity cancer. Profiled with immunoSEQ multiplex PCR; TCRdb holds only in-frame clones, not every one. The table includes 15,000 to 20,000 clones, 60% to 70% detected once. Sequences were derived from PBMCs, sampled before nivolumab (anti-PD-1) treatment. These receptors all come from a person aged 35-80 years with oral cavity squamous cell carcinoma. The CDR3 runs from the conserved cysteine through the conserved F or W. The order of the fields is clone size, D gene, J gene, V gene, CDR3 DNA, CDR3 protein. The D gene is left open where the match is weak. Only part of the rows carry a size: once, few, many, or a class if the clone is expanded.

- - TRBJ1-2 TRBV5-6 TGTGCCAGCAGCTGGGGCCGTGCTAATTGGGGCTACACCTTC CASSWGRANWGYTF
- - TRBJ1-2 TRBV6-6 TGTGCCAGCAGTTACGGTCAGGCAACGGTCGACTATGGCTACACCTTC CASSYGQATVDYGYTF
- - TRBJ1-3 TRBV6-1 TGTGCCAGCAGTGAAGGCAGCTCTGGAAACACCATATATTTT CASSEGSSGNTIYF
once - TRBJ2-1 TRBV30 TGTGCCTGGAGCAACAGGGTGAACAATGAGCAGTTCTTC CAWSNRVNNEQFF
few TRBD2 TRBJ2-7 TRBV25-1 TGTGCCAGCAGTGCGGGACTAGCGGGAAGAATTGAGCAGTACTTC CASSAGLAGRIEQYF
- - TRBJ2-1 TRBV5-1 TGCGCCAGCAGCTTAGGACAAGCGGGCTCCTACAATGAGCAGTTCTTC CASSLGQAGSYNEQFF
- - TRBJ1-2 TRBV10-1 TGCGCCAGCAGGGGGATTGTGGTGAAACTATATGGCTACACCTTC CASRGIVVKLYGYTF
- - TRBJ2-3 TRBV5-1 TGCGCCAGCAGCTTGGCCCCGAGGGATACGCAGTATTTT CASSLAPRDTQYF
- TRBD1 TRBJ2-2 TRBV7-9 TGTGCCAGCAGCCCATGGACAGGCCAATCGGAGCTGTTTTTT CASSPWTGQSELFF
- - TRBJ1-1 TRBV21-1 TGTGCCAGCAGCCAAACAGGGGGGAAGGGCACTGAAGCTTTCTTT CASSQTGGKGTEAFF
- - TRBJ1-1 TRBV6-6 TGTGCCAGCAGTGGAGAGGGCGCCACTGAAGCTTTCTTT CASSGEGATEAFF
- TRBD2 TRBJ2-5 TRBV27 TGTGCCAGCAGTCCTCCGGGACTAGCGGGAGTATATGAGACCCAGTACTTC CASSPPGLAGVYETQYF
- TRBD1 TRBJ2-2 TRBV11-2 TGTGCCAGCAGCTTAGGGACAGGGGGCACCGGGGAGCTGTTTTTT CASSLGTGGTGELFF
- - TRBJ1-1 TRBV19 TGTGCCAGTAGCCAGACAGAGAACACTGAAGCTTTCTTT CASSQTENTEAFF
- - TRBJ1-1 TRBV6-1 TGTGCCAGCAGTGAGGTCAGGACCGGAGAAGCTTTCTTT CASSEVRTGEAFF
- - TRBJ2-1 TRBV25-1 TGTGCCAGCAGTCTTAGCTCCTTATGGAAGTTCTTC CASSLSSLWKFF
- TRBD1 TRBJ2-7 TRBV4-1 TGCGCCAGCAGCCAACCACGGACAGGGCCCGAGCAGTACTTC CASSQPRTGPEQYF
- - TRBJ2-3 TRBV9 TGTGCCAGCAGCGTAGAAGCAGATACGCAGTATTTT CASSVEADTQYF
- TRBD1 TRBJ1-1 TRBV5-1 TGCGCCAGCAGCTTGGGACAGGGAGTGAACACTGAAGCTTTCTTT CASSLGQGVNTEAFF
- - TRBJ2-3 TRBV28 TGTGCCAGTTTGGCGGGACTTAAGTCTAGCACAGATACGCAGTATTTT CASLAGLKSSTDTQYF
- TRBD1 TRBJ1-1 TRBV5-1 TGCGCCAGCAGCTTGACAGGGGGCAACACTGAAGCTTTCTTT CASSLTGGNTEAFF
- - TRBJ1-1 TRBV14 TGTGCCAGCAGCCAAGGACGGGCTGGAGCTTTCTTT CASSQGRAGAFF
- - TRBJ2-1 TRBV6-1 TGTGCCAGCGGGTTCGGCTATCACGATGAGCAGTTCTTC CASGFGYHDEQFF
- TRBD2 TRBJ2-7 TRBV10-3 TGTGCCACCGAGGAGGCTAGCGGGAGCTACGAGCAGTACTTC CATEEASGSYEQYF
- - TRBJ1-5 TRBV7-3 TGTGCCAGCAGCTTAGTGGGCAGAACAATGAAACAGCCCCAGCATTTT CASSLVGRTMKQPQHF
- - TRBJ1-2 TRBV9 TGTGCCAGCAGCGTAGAGGAGAGAGCCTATGGCTACACCTTC CASSVEERAYGYTF
- - TRBJ2-5 TRBV29-1 TGCAGCGTTGAATTAGGGCCGGACGAACGGGAGACCCAGTACTTC CSVELGPDERETQYF
- TRBD2 TRBJ2-7 TRBV6-6 TGTGCCAGCGTAAGGACTAGCGGGACGTCCTACGAGCAGTACTTC CASVRTSGTSYEQYF
- TRBD2 TRBJ2-1 TRBV7-3 TGTGCCAGCAGCTTAGAACCCCAAGGGGCGGGAGGGCTGGAGCAGTTCTTC CASSLEPQGAGGLEQFF
- - TRBJ2-2 TRBV29-1 TGCAGCGTTGTAGGGGGGCCACTGAACACCGGGGAGCTGTTTTTT CSVVGGPLNTGELFF
- - TRBJ2-5 TRBV7-3 TGTGCCAGCAGCTTAACGATGCGGGAGACCCAGTACTTC CASSLTMRETQYF